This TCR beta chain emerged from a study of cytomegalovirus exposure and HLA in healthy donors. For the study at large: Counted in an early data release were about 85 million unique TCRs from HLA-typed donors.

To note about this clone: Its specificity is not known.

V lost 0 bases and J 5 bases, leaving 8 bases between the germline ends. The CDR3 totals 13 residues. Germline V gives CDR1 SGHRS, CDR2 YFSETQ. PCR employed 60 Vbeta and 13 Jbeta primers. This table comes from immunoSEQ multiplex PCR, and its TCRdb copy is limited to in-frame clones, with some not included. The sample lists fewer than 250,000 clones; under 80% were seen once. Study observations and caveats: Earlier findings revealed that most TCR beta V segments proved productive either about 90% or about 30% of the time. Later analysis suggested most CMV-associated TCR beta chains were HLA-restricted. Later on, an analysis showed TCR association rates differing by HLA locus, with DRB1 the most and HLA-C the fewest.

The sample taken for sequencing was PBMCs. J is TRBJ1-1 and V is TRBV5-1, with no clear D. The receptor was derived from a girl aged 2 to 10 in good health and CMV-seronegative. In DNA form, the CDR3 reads TGCGCCAGCAGCTTGGGTTCCGGGACTGAAGCTTTCTTT. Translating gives CASSLGSGTEAFF.